This T cell receptor beta chain was retrieved from a study of blood T cell repertoires in COVID-19. Study overall: Whether acute or convalescent, the COVID-19 samples came from the United States, Italy and Spain. T cells, B-cell-depleted T cells, or PBMCs provided the cDNA or gDNA that served as material.

Germline loops: CDR1 SEHNR, CDR2 FQNEAQ (reference sequence). CDR3 length: 14 residues. Deletions cut 5 bases from V and 4 bases from J, with 14 bases between. Original data processing: Estimation of nucleated cell counts was performed using reference gene primer amplification. Using immunoSEQ multiplex PCR, the repertoire was profiled, and TCRdb retains in-frame clones only, with some absent. V and J calls and clone size are given by that table; D and trimming were obtained from the DNA. This sample has hundreds of thousands of clones, with around 91% found just once. Seattle's cohort entered during active infection and was followed longitudinally.

Sequencing used peripheral blood. This chain connects TRBV7-9 to TRBJ1-1, with D hard to call. The source is a woman aged 40 to 50 with COVID-19, enrolled during active disease. The CDR3 DNA follows: TGTGCCAGCAGCCGGTCCCCCCTGATCACTGAAGCTTTCTTT. As protein: CASSRSPLITEAFF.